A selection of T cell receptor beta chains follows, all from one sample in a study of blood T cells in healthy people across ages. TCRdb re-called the 5' RACE reads with MiXCR, one entry per CDR3 protein. The sample has some 1.4 million distinct CDR3 sequences, roughly 40% seen once. Sequencing was performed on blood. These TCRs come from a woman aged 18-35 years in good health. The CDR3 runs from the conserved cysteine through the conserved F or W. D genes are given only for firm matches. Clone size appears in some rows only: once, few, many, or a class for an expanded clone.

D gene,clone size,V gene,J gene,CDR3 DNA,CDR3 protein
-,-,TRBV6-6,TRBJ1-1,TGTGCCAGCAGTTACCTTCAGCGTGAAGCTTTCTTT,CASSYLQREAFF
-,-,TRBV7-9,TRBJ2-5,TGTGCCAGCAGCTTAGAGAGGGCCTCATGGTTCGAGACCCAGTACTTC,CASSLERASWFETQYF
-,-,TRBV7-6,TRBJ2-2,TGTGCCAGCAGCTTTCGGGGTAGCACCGGGGAGCTGTTTTTT,CASSFRGSTGELFF
TRBD2,many,TRBV3-1,TRBJ2-5,TGTGCCACAGAGGGACTAGCGGGAAAGTACCAAGAGACCCAGTACTTC,CATEGLAGKYQETQYF
-,-,TRBV2,TRBJ2-4,TGTGCCAGCATGGCAGAAAACATTCAGTACTTC,CASMAENIQYF
-,-,TRBV20-1,TRBJ2-7,TGCAGTGCTCCACTGGGTTCCGGTACCTACGAGCAGTACTTC,CSAPLGSGTYEQYF
-,few,TRBV27,TRBJ1-1,TGTGCCAGCAGTTCCAATCTGTACACTGAAGCTTTCTTT,CASSSNLYTEAFF
-,once,TRBV6-1,TRBJ1-6,TGTGCCAGCAGTGAACCCGACACGGCAGGGTCACCCCTCCACTTT,CASSEPDTAGSPLHF
TRBD1,many,TRBV4-1,TRBJ2-1,TGCGCCAGCAGCCAAAACCCTCAGGGGGCCCTCAATGAGCAGTTCTTC,CASSQNPQGALNEQFF
TRBD1,-,TRBV2,TRBJ1-2,TGTGCCAGCAGTAGACAGGGGGCAGGCTATGGCTACACCTTC,CASSRQGAGYGYTF
TRBD2,few,TRBV29-1,TRBJ2-3,TGCAGCGAAACTAGCGGGAGTATCTCAGATACGCAGTATTTT,CSETSGSISDTQYF